This section outlines one T cell receptor (beta chain) sequence together with its context. Trimming took 5 bases from V and 1 from J; bases not matched to a gene: 5. CDR1 and CDR2 (germline): SEHNR, FQNEAQ (reference sequence). CDR3 length: 15 residues. These data are taken from a study of CD8+CD57+ T cells in acquired aplastic anemia. Patients who underwent sequencing had shown CD8+CD57+ cell expansion by flow cytometry. TCR beta VDJ and CDR3 profiling used genomic DNA as template. TCRdb re-analysed the reads in MiXCR, keeping a single row per CDR3 protein. The sample shows around 150,000 distinct CDR3 sequences, about 50% of them seen only once.

V usage is TRBV7-9 and J usage is TRBJ2-7; 10 nucleotides line up with TRBD1. Material for sequencing was sorted CD4+, CD8+, or CD8+CD57+ T cells (not recorded which) from PBMCs. The sequence was collected from a human donor with aplastic anemia. CDR3 DNA sequence: TGTGCCAGCAGCGGTCAGGGACAGGGGTCCTACGAGCAGTACTTC. It yields the protein CASSGQGQGSYEQYF.